Detailed here is one T cell receptor (beta chain). Its cognate antigen is unknown. TCRdb's table, derived via immunoSEQ multiplex PCR, lists solely in-frame clones and lacks some. This sample has about 1 million clones, with around 74% found just once. The CDR3 sequence is 16 residues long. Trimming took off 5 bases at V and 1 base at J, with 17 bases between the two ends. Germline V gene data show CDR1 as SEHNR and CDR2 as FQNEAQ (reference sequence). The data were obtained in a study of shared clonotypes between healthy human individuals. General observations from the study: Naive CD4 clonotypes overlapped across a handful of donors at around 4.8%.

Material for sequencing was memory CD4+ T cells sorted from blood. The sample's subset: CD45RA-negative fraction. The V call is TRBV7-9, the J call TRBJ1-1; D is unclear. The TCR sequence derives from a man younger than 35 in good health. The CDR3 loop reads CASSQESPGPNTEAFF. CDR3 DNA: TGTGCCAGCAGCCAAGAGTCCCCCGGTCCGAACACTGAAGCTTTCTTT.